This T cell receptor (beta chain) was found in a study of blood T cell repertoires in COVID-19. TCRdb's table, derived via immunoSEQ multiplex PCR, lists solely in-frame clones and lacks some. The table shows about 200,000 clones, with 84% occurring only once. Between the trimmed V and J ends, which lost 4 bases and 7 bases, there was a span of 14 bases. Germline CDR1 LGHNA, CDR2 YNFKEQ. The CDR3 totals 14 residues. This receptor was taken from a woman of 80 years or more with COVID-19, enrolled during active disease. V and J are TRBV4-2 and TRBJ1-3; weak D call: TRBD1 (5 bases). Material: peripheral blood. CDR3 nucleotides: TGTGCCAGCAGCCTTGACTGGGGGGTGAACACCATATATTTT. This translates into CASSLDWGVNTIYF.